Presented here are 30 T cell receptor beta chains from one specimen sequenced in a study of PD-1 blockade in classical Hodgkin lymphoma. Each patient's relapse followed autologous stem cell transplantation, and brentuximab vedotin exposure varied. The assay was immunoSEQ multiplex PCR, and TCRdb's table has in-frame clones only and misses some. Here the sample spans 55,000 to 65,000 clones, around 89% being singletons. Specimen: peripheral blood mononuclear cells (PBMCs), collected at baseline. These TCRs come from a human donor with classical Hodgkin lymphoma.

The sample holds one count of this clone. CDR3 protein: CASSGVAGGPGEQFF. The CDR3 DNA reads TGTGCCAGCAGCGGAGTGGCGGGGGGGCCTGGCGAGCAGTTCTTC. The chain combines TRBV13 with TRBJ2-1, with 9 bases fitting TRBD2. The CDR3 loop spans 15 amino acids. CDR1 and CDR2 from the germline V gene are PRHDT and FYEKMQ (reference sequence). The V and J ends lost 5 bases and 10 bases, in that order; junction bases with no gene match: 12.

In this sample, this clone turned up once. J is TRBJ2-5 and V is TRBV7-9, with D perhaps matching TRBD2 (5 bases). Trimming pared 2 bases from V and 4 bases from J, leaving 17 bases between. The germline CDR1 and CDR2 sequences are SEHNR and FQNEAQ (reference sequence). The CDR3 has 16 residues. CDR3 sequence reads: CASSLRASNRRETQYF. The CDR3 nucleotides are TGTGCCAGCAGCTTAAGGGCTAGCAATAGGCGAGAGACCCAGTACTTC.

This chain uses TRBV19 with TRBJ2-3; D not resolved. This CDR3 spans 11 amino acids. V was shortened by 8 bases and J by 3 bases, with 6 bases between the two germline ends. Per germline, CDR1 LNHDA and CDR2 SQIVND (reference sequence). In DNA, the CDR3 is TGTGCCAGTGTATCTACAGATACGCAGTATTTT. This translates into CASVSTDTQYF.

The chain uses TRBV4-2 and TRBJ2-7, with 7 positions matching TRBD1. V lost 4 bases and J lost 6; bases outside the gene matches: 12. Germline values: CDR1 LGHNA, CDR2 YNFKEQ. This CDR3 comprises 15 residues. CDR3 in amino acids: CASSLTWTGLREQYF. The DNA for the CDR3 is TGTGCCAGCAGCCTGACATGGACAGGCCTCCGCGAGCAGTACTTC.

V is TRBV15 and J is TRBJ1-2; perhaps TRBD1 as D (6 bases). CDR1 is LNHNV, CDR2 YYDKDF, per germline (reference sequence). The CDR3 is 17 amino acids. V gave up 0 bases and J gave up 5 bases, with 19 bases separating them. The CDR3 protein is CATSRDQGNPGVYGYTF. CDR3 bases: TGTGCCACCAGCAGAGATCAGGGGAATCCGGGGGTATATGGCTACACCTTC. Full variable domain (outside the CDR3, taken from reference TRBV15 and TRBJ1-2): DAMVIQNPRYQVTQFGKPVTLSCSQTLNHNVMYWYQQKSSQAPKLLFHYYDKDFNNEADTPDNFQSRRPNTSFCFLDIRSPGLGDTAMYLCATSRDQGNPGVYGYTFGSGTRLTVV.

V and J are TRBV6-6 and TRBJ2-1; perhaps TRBD2 as D (6 bases). Trimming took off 5 bases at V and 9 bases at J, with 17 bases between the two ends. The CDR3 is made up of 14 amino acids. CDR1 is MNHNY, CDR2 SVGAGI, per germline (reference sequence). The CDR3 here is CASSIDWRGVEQFF. The CDR3 DNA follows: TGTGCCAGCAGTATTGATTGGCGGGGAGTTGAGCAGTTCTTC.

The chain links TRBV11-2 to TRBJ2-2, with 9 bases fitting TRBD1. The CDR3 is 18 residues long. Germline assignment: CDR1 SGHAT and CDR2 FQNNGV. V was clipped by 5 bases and J by 4 bases; unmatched bases: 14. DNA of the CDR3: TGTGCCAGCAGCGGGGACCCTTGGGACAGGGAGAGCACCGGGGAGCTGTTTTTT. Encoded protein: CASSGDPWDRESTGELFF.

This clone has only one observation. The chain has TRBV29-1 and TRBJ2-7, with 9 bases that match TRBD1. After removal of 5 bases from V and 5 bases from J, the junction contained 4 bases not matched to a gene. The CDR3 contains 12 residues. Germline CDR1 SQVTM, CDR2 ANQGSEA. As DNA, the CDR3 is TGCAGCGTTAGGACAGGGGTCCACGAGCAGTACTTC. This gives the protein CSVRTGVHEQYF.

V usage is TRBV9 and J usage is TRBJ1-1, with D possibly being TRBD1 (5 bases). V was trimmed by 4 bases and J by 10 bases, leaving 14 bases between them. The CDR3 has 12 amino acids. The germline gives CDR1 SGDLS, CDR2 YYNGEE. The CDR3 region is CASSHNEGPAFF. The CDR3 DNA reads TGTGCCAGCAGCCATAACGAGGGGCCAGCTTTCTTT. Full variable domain (outside the CDR3, taken from reference TRBV9 and TRBJ1-1): DSGVTQTPKHLITATGQRVTLRCSPRSGDLSVYWYQQSLDQGLQFLIQYYNGEERAKGNILERFSAQQFPDLHSELNLSSLELGDSALYFCASSHNEGPAFFGQGTRLTVV.

V is TRBV7-2 and J is TRBJ1-1; D is unclear. CDR3 size: 13 residues. The germline gives CDR1 SGHTA, CDR2 FQGNSA. V was cut by 0 bases and J by 4 bases, with 6 bases left in between. Here the CDR3 reads CASSLAYGTEAFF. The DNA of the CDR3 is TGTGCCAGCAGCTTAGCTTATGGCACTGAAGCTTTCTTT.

This rearrangement joins TRBV6-5 to TRBJ2-2; no clear D gene. The CDR3 loop spans 15 amino acids. Trimming removed 7 bases at V and 2 bases at J, with 14 bases between. Per the germline V gene, CDR1 is MNHEY and CDR2 is SVGAGI. This CDR3 is CASIPREPNTGELFF. The CDR3 DNA is TGTGCCAGCATTCCGAGAGAGCCCAACACCGGGGAGCTGTTTTTT.

J is TRBJ2-3 and V is TRBV5-1; D might be TRBD1 or TRBD2, each matching 6 bases. Deletions cut 0 bases from V and 6 bases from J, with 11 bases between. Germline CDR1 reads SGHRS; CDR2 reads YFSETQ. The CDR3 runs 14 residues. The CDR3 is CASSLVGGLDTQYF. CDR3 nucleotide sequence: TGCGCCAGCAGCTTGGTCGGGGGCTTGGATACGCAGTATTTT.

The rearrangement links TRBV18 to TRBJ1-1; 8 bases fit TRBD1. CDR1 and CDR2 (germline): KGHSH, LQKENI. Losses at the gene ends were 3 bases for V and 4 bases for J; bases not matched to a gene: 7. CDR3 length: 15 residues. Written as DNA, the CDR3 is TGTGCCAGCTCACCCCTCCAAGACAGGGGCACTGAAGCTTTCTTT. It encodes CASSPLQDRGTEAFF. The variable domain in full, completed from reference TRBV18 and TRBJ1-1, reads NAGVMQNPRHLVRRRGQEARLRCSPMKGHSHVYWYRQLPEEGLKFMVYLQKENIIDESGMPKERFSAEFPKEGPSILRIQQVVRGDSAAYFCASSPLQDRGTEAFFGQGTRLTVV.

V usage is TRBV6-5 and J usage is TRBJ2-1; D unresolved. Trimming left V 6 bases short and J 8 bases short, with 17 bases between. There are 14 residues in the CDR3. CDR1 and CDR2 (germline): MNHEY, SVGAGI. The CDR3 DNA sequence: TGTGCCAGCAGAGGCGGCGCCCCGCGAGATGAGCAGTTCTTC. This codes for CASRGGAPRDEQFF.

The chain recombines TRBV2 with TRBJ2-1, with TRBD2 identical over 10 bases. The germline V gene encodes CDR1 SNHLY and CDR2 FYNNEI. V shed 8 bases, J shed 4 bases, and the junction held 11 bases outside the gene matches. The CDR3 is made up of 16 amino acids. Written as DNA, the CDR3 is TGTGCCAGCCTACTGGTACGGACTAGCGGTTACAATGAGCAGTTCTTC. Protein: CASLLVRTSGYNEQFF.

This clone was seen a single time. The chain joins TRBV4-1 to TRBJ2-7; the D is unclear. CDR3 length: 11 residues. Trimming left V 1 base short and J 5 bases short, with 3 bases between. CDR1 is MGHRA and CDR2 is YSYEKL in the germline V gene. This CDR3 is CASSQGNEQYF. In nucleotides, the CDR3 is TGCGCCAGCAGCCAAGGGAACGAGCAGTACTTC.

The chain links TRBV2 to TRBJ1-2, with D hard to call. The length of the CDR3 is 13 residues. The V end lost 7 bases, the J end lost 1 base, and 10 bases lay between the germline ends. CDR1 SNHLY and CDR2 FYNNEI come from the germline V gene. The CDR3 nucleotides read TGTGCCAGCAATCAGGATCATAACTATGGCTACACCTTC. It codes for CASNQDHNYGYTF.

This rearrangement joins TRBV4-1 to TRBJ2-2; D remains unclear. The CDR3 is made up of 13 amino acids. Germline V gene data show CDR1 as MGHRA and CDR2 as YSYEKL. V was trimmed by 1 base and J by 6 bases, leaving 6 bases between them. The CDR3 spells CASSQGAPGELFF. The CDR3, as DNA: TGCGCCAGCAGCCAAGGAGCACCCGGGGAGCTGTTTTTT.

V is TRBV7-9 and J is TRBJ1-6; D unresolved. Trimming left V 2 bases short and J 10 bases short, with 9 bases between. The CDR3 loop spans 13 amino acids. The germline V gene has CDR1 SEHNR and CDR2 FQNEAQ (reference sequence). Written as DNA, the CDR3 is TGTGCCAGCAGCTTAATTAGCGCCTCACCCCTCCACTTT. Protein: CASSLISASPLHF.

The chain is built from TRBV5-6 and TRBJ2-7; the match to TRBD1 covers 7 bases. There are 14 residues in the CDR3. V was clipped by 0 bases and J by 5 bases; unmatched bases: 5. Germline V CDR1 and CDR2: SGHDT, YYEEEE. The CDR3 sequence is CASSLGQGRDEQYF. The CDR3 DNA reads as TGTGCCAGCAGCTTGGGACAGGGAAGAGACGAGCAGTACTTC.

This clone has just a few counts. CDR3 loop: CATGGYEQYF. For the CDR3, the DNA is TGTGCCACAGGAGGATACGAGCAGTACTTC. The chain couples TRBV2 to TRBJ2-7, with TRBD2 as a possible D gene (5 bases). Germline CDR1 and CDR2: SNHLY and FYNNEI. CDR3 size: 10 residues. V dropped 10 bases and J dropped 4 bases, with 8 bases sitting between them.

This chain connects TRBV4-1 to TRBJ1-2, with D hard to call. V lost 0 bases, J lost 5 bases, and 10 bases lay in between. The germline V gene encodes CDR1 MGHRA and CDR2 YSYEKL. CDR3 length: 14 amino acids. CDR3 region: CASSQEIGRYGYTF. DNA of the CDR3: TGCGCCAGCAGCCAAGAGATAGGGAGATATGGCTACACCTTC.

The V call is TRBV30, the J call TRBJ2-7; 10 nucleotides agree with TRBD1. There are 14 residues in the CDR3. J lost 2 bases, V lost 3 bases, and 4 bases had no gene match. Germline values: CDR1 GTSNPN, CDR2 SVGIG (reference sequence). The CDR3 DNA reads TGTGCCTGGAGCCCGGGACAGGGGCCCTACGAGCAGTACTTC. It translates to CAWSPGQGPYEQYF.

In the case of this clone: This specimen includes other DNA sequences encoding the same CDR3. This rearrangement joins TRBV2 to TRBJ2-3, with D tentatively TRBD2 (5 bases). This CDR3 spans 14 amino acids. The V end lost 3 bases, the J end lost 3 bases, and 10 bases lay between the germline ends. Germline loops: CDR1 SNHLY, CDR2 FYNNEI. CDR3 in amino acids: CASSEEARTDTQYF. CDR3 bases: TGTGCCAGCAGTGAGGAGGCTCGTACAGATACGCAGTATTTT. The full variable domain, in which reference TRBV2 and TRBJ2-3 provide the parts outside the CDR3, is EPEVTQTPSHQVTQMGQEVILRCVPISNHLYFYWYRQILGQKVEFLVSFYNNEISEKSEIFDDQFSVERPDGSNFTLKIRSTKLEDSAMYFCASSEEARTDTQYFGPGTRLTVL.

The chain combines TRBV19 with TRBJ1-1, with D tentatively TRBD1 (5 bases). The germline V and J ends were trimmed by 7 bases and 1 base, with 13 bases remaining between them. CDR1 and CDR2 (germline): LNHDA, SQIVND (reference sequence). CDR3 length: 14 amino acids. This chain's CDR3 is CASTRTRTNTEAFF. For the CDR3, the DNA is TGTGCCAGTACGAGGACACGTACGAACACTGAAGCTTTCTTT. The variable domain in full, completed from reference TRBV19 and TRBJ1-1, reads DGGITQSPKYLFRKEGQNVTLSCEQNLNHDAMYWYRQDPGQGLRLIYYSQIVNDFQKGDIAEGYSVSREKKESFPLTVTSAQKNPTAFYLCASTRTRTNTEAFFGQGTRLTVV.

The chain's CDR3 is CASSLVASGTNNEQFF. As DNA, the CDR3 is TGCGCCAGCAGCTTGGTGGCTAGCGGGACTAACAATGAGCAGTTCTTC. The chain has TRBV5-1 and TRBJ2-1; 9 nucleotides line up with TRBD2. J gave up 5 bases and V 0 bases, and 6 bases lay outside the gene matches. The CDR3 length is 16 residues. From germline, CDR1 is SGHRS and CDR2 YFSETQ.

The chain recombines TRBV18 with TRBJ2-2, with no clear D. Germline V lookup: CDR1 KGHSH, CDR2 LQKENI. The V gene lost 6 bases and the J gene lost 4 bases, with 21 bases spanning the gap. This CDR3 contains 17 residues. The DNA for the CDR3 is TGTGCCAGCTCGATCCTAAGACGGATTGTTTCCACCGGGGAGCTGTTTTTT. It codes for CASSILRRIVSTGELFF.

The chain couples TRBV4-1 to TRBJ1-2, with TRBD1 as a possible D gene (5 bases). The CDR3 length is 14 residues. V lost 0 bases to trimming and J lost 8 bases, with 13 bases between them. Germline-derived CDR1 and CDR2 are MGHRA and YSYEKL. CDR3 in DNA: TGCGCCAGCAGCCAAGATAGGGGCGACTGGGGCTACACCTTC. Translation gives CASSQDRGDWGYTF.

The V and J genes are TRBV2 and TRBJ2-2; 7 bases line up with TRBD1. Germline V gene sequence: CDR1 SNHLY, CDR2 FYNNEI. Losses at the gene ends were 11 bases for V and 7 bases for J; bases not matched to a gene: 13. The CDR3 runs to 14 residues. The CDR3 region is CASSGTAGYGELFF. For the CDR3, the DNA is TGTGCCTCATCGGGGACAGCTGGGTACGGGGAGCTGTTTTTT.

The chain combines TRBV18 with TRBJ1-2; D possibly corresponds to TRBD1 (5 bases). This CDR3 spans 14 amino acids. Trimming left V 3 bases short and J 5 bases short, with 13 bases between. Germline V CDR1 and CDR2: KGHSH, LQKENI. The CDR3 nucleotides read TGTGCCAGCTCACCGGAGACAGTAATATATGGCTACACCTTC. This translates into CASSPETVIYGYTF.